A selection of T cell receptor beta chains follows, all from one sample in a study of T cell repertoires in cytomegalovirus infection. In TCRdb, the reads were re-called with MiXCR into one record per CDR3 protein. The sample holds 350,000 to 550,000 distinct CDR3 sequences; approximately 32% are singletons and the top ten take about 13%. Sample: PBMCs. The receptors were sampled from a human donor in good health (CMV status not recorded). Some clones in this sample may be carry-over from other donors' samples. CDR3s include the opening cysteine and the closing phenylalanine or tryptophan. The order of the fields is J gene, V gene, clone size, D gene, CDR3 protein, CDR3 DNA. The D gene is left open where the match is weak. A clone size is listed for some rows: how often the clone was seen (once, few, many), or a class if it is expanded.

j_gene: TRBJ2-1; v_gene: TRBV11-2; abundance: -; d_gene: TRBD2; CDR3aa: CASSSGLAAYIEQFF; CDR3nt: TGTGCCAGCAGCTCGGGACTAGCGGCCTACATTGAGCAGTTCTTC
j_gene: TRBJ1-4; v_gene: TRBV10-2; abundance: -; d_gene: -; CDR3aa: CASRGTGNEKLFF; CDR3nt: TGCGCCAGCAGAGGAACAGGGAATGAAAAACTGTTTTTT
j_gene: TRBJ1-1; v_gene: TRBV27; abundance: few; d_gene: -; CDR3aa: CASSASGRINTEAFF; CDR3nt: TGTGCCAGCAGTGCCTCGGGACGGATAAACACTGAAGCTTTCTTT
j_gene: TRBJ1-1; v_gene: TRBV12-3/TRBV12-4; abundance: -; d_gene: TRBD1; CDR3aa: CASSLVEQGRAFF; CDR3nt: TGTGCCAGCAGTTTAGTTGAACAGGGGAGAGCTTTCTTT
j_gene: TRBJ2-1; v_gene: TRBV7-6; abundance: -; d_gene: -; CDR3aa: CASSLGDASSYNEQFF; CDR3nt: TGTGCCAGCAGCTTAGGGGACGCGAGCTCCTACAATGAGCAGTTCTTC
j_gene: TRBJ1-1; v_gene: TRBV11-1; abundance: -; d_gene: TRBD1; CDR3aa: CASSSARGGRTGGTTEAFF; CDR3nt: TGTGCCAGCAGCTCGGCCCGGGGGGGGAGAACAGGGGGTACGACTGAAGCTTTCTTT
j_gene: TRBJ1-6; v_gene: TRBV6-6; abundance: few; d_gene: -; CDR3aa: CASSQDSASPLHF; CDR3nt: TGTGCCAGCAGTCAGGACAGTGCCTCACCCCTCCACTTT
j_gene: TRBJ2-7; v_gene: TRBV7-2; abundance: many; d_gene: TRBD2; CDR3aa: CASSPWTSGGDEQYF; CDR3nt: TGTGCCAGCAGCCCTTGGACTAGCGGGGGAGACGAGCAGTACTTC
j_gene: TRBJ2-2; v_gene: TRBV7-2; abundance: many; d_gene: -; CDR3aa: CASSFRRMGELFF; CDR3nt: TGTGCCAGCAGCTTCCGGCGGATGGGGGAGCTGTTTTTT
j_gene: TRBJ2-3; v_gene: TRBV7-8; abundance: many; d_gene: -; CDR3aa: CASSLREKDTQYF; CDR3nt: TGTGCCAGCAGCTTGAGGGAAAAAGATACGCAGTATTTT
j_gene: TRBJ2-7; v_gene: TRBV7-2; abundance: many; d_gene: -; CDR3aa: CASSLVGRQSSYEQYF; CDR3nt: TGTGCCAGCAGCTTAGTGGGTCGGCAAAGCTCCTACGAGCAGTACTTC
j_gene: TRBJ1-5; v_gene: TRBV6-6; abundance: -; d_gene: -; CDR3aa: CASSSRGGSQPQHF; CDR3nt: TGTGCCAGCAGTTCCCGCGGGGGTAGTCAGCCCCAGCATTTT
j_gene: TRBJ2-7; v_gene: TRBV6-2/TRBV6-3; abundance: few; d_gene: TRBD1; CDR3aa: CASSYSPGTGGEEQYF; CDR3nt: TGTGCCAGCAGTTACTCCCCCGGGACAGGGGGGGAAGAGCAGTACTTC
j_gene: TRBJ2-7; v_gene: TRBV7-2; abundance: -; d_gene: TRBD2; CDR3aa: CASSRGGGGGYEQYF; CDR3nt: TGTGCCAGCTCTAGGGGGGGCGGGGGGGGATACGAGCAGTACTTC
j_gene: TRBJ1-2; v_gene: TRBV19; abundance: -; d_gene: -; CDR3aa: CASSIVRGVNYGYTF; CDR3nt: TGTGCCAGTAGTATTGTAAGGGGAGTCAACTATGGCTACACCTTC
j_gene: TRBJ2-5; v_gene: TRBV6-6; abundance: -; d_gene: -; CDR3aa: CASSVRGGETQYF; CDR3nt: TGTGCCAGCAGCGTCAGGGGGGGAGAGACCCAGTACTTC
j_gene: TRBJ1-5; v_gene: TRBV19; abundance: few; d_gene: -; CDR3aa: CASSTPPRTNLSNQPQHF; CDR3nt: TGTGCCAGTAGTACTCCCCCCCGGACAAACCTTAGCAATCAGCCCCAGCATTTT
j_gene: TRBJ1-5; v_gene: TRBV4-3; abundance: -; d_gene: TRBD1; CDR3aa: CASSHDSSPGQGPQQF; CDR3nt: TGCGCCAGCAGCCATGACTCATCCCCGGGACAGGGACCCCAGCAGTTT
j_gene: TRBJ2-5; v_gene: TRBV7-9; abundance: -; d_gene: -; CDR3aa: CASSSTETPYF; CDR3nt: TGTGCCAGCAGCTCCACAGAGACCCCGTACTTC
j_gene: TRBJ1-5; v_gene: TRBV6-2/TRBV6-3; abundance: once; d_gene: TRBD1; CDR3aa: CASDETGVNQPQQF; CDR3nt: TGTGCCAGCGATGAAACAGGGGTAAATCAGCCCCAGCAGTTT
j_gene: TRBJ2-3; v_gene: TRBV9; abundance: few; d_gene: TRBD2; CDR3aa: CASSGSRRGAGDTQYF; CDR3nt: TGTGCCAGCAGCGGTAGCCGGCGGGGGGCTGGGGATACGCAGTATTTT
j_gene: TRBJ1-1; v_gene: TRBV12-3/TRBV12-4; abundance: -; d_gene: -; CDR3aa: CASSLRARTVNTEAFF; CDR3nt: TGTGCCAGCAGTTTACGGGCGCGTACAGTGAACACTGAAGCTTTCTTT
j_gene: TRBJ1-1; v_gene: TRBV7-6; abundance: -; d_gene: -; CDR3aa: CASSPVGGVNTEALF; CDR3nt: TGTGCCAGCAGCCCCGTCGGCGGGGTGAACACTGAAGCTTTATTT
j_gene: TRBJ2-1; v_gene: TRBV7-6; abundance: many; d_gene: TRBD2; CDR3aa: CASSPISGGYEQFF; CDR3nt: TGTGCCAGCAGCCCAATAAGCGGGGGGTATGAGCAGTTCTTC
j_gene: TRBJ2-7; v_gene: TRBV2; abundance: -; d_gene: TRBD1; CDR3aa: CTSSELLIGDRGISYEQYF; CDR3nt: TGTACCAGCAGTGAACTGTTAATCGGAGACAGGGGGATTTCCTACGAGCAGTACTTC
j_gene: TRBJ2-2; v_gene: TRBV19; abundance: many; d_gene: TRBD1; CDR3aa: CAIGTGRSGELFF; CDR3nt: TGTGCCATTGGGACAGGGCGTTCCGGGGAGCTGTTTTTT
j_gene: TRBJ2-5; v_gene: TRBV11-2; abundance: many; d_gene: -; CDR3aa: CASSRQGIRQETQYF; CDR3nt: TGTGCCAGCAGCCGTCAGGGAATCCGACAAGAGACCCAGTACTTC
j_gene: TRBJ2-1; v_gene: TRBV4-1; abundance: -; d_gene: -; CDR3aa: CASSQDWRGLSYNEQFF; CDR3nt: TGCGCCAGCAGCCAAGATTGGCGGGGTCTCTCCTACAATGAGCAGTTCTTC
j_gene: TRBJ1-2; v_gene: TRBV7-9; abundance: -; d_gene: -; CDR3aa: CASSLTELGGYTF; CDR3nt: TGTGCCAGCAGCTTGACAGAATTAGGAGGCTACACCTTC
j_gene: TRBJ2-6; v_gene: TRBV6-1; abundance: few; d_gene: TRBD2; CDR3aa: CASSGRILSGANVLTF; CDR3nt: TGTGCCAGCAGCGGGAGGATACTCTCTGGGGCCAACGTCCTGACTTTC
j_gene: TRBJ1-1; v_gene: TRBV9; abundance: few; d_gene: -; CDR3aa: CASSARQTFTEAFF; CDR3nt: TGTGCCAGCAGCGCCAGACAGACATTCACTGAAGCTTTCTTT
j_gene: TRBJ1-4; v_gene: TRBV25-1; abundance: -; d_gene: TRBD1; CDR3aa: CASMKTGVREKLFF; CDR3nt: TGTGCCAGCATGAAGACAGGGGTTAGGGAAAAACTGTTTTTT
j_gene: TRBJ2-5; v_gene: TRBV12-3/TRBV12-4; abundance: -; d_gene: -; CDR3aa: CASSTRKETQYF; CDR3nt: TGTGCCAGCAGTACAAGAAAAGAGACCCAGTACTTC
j_gene: TRBJ1-2; v_gene: TRBV10-3; abundance: -; d_gene: TRBD1; CDR3aa: CAISGDSLYGYTF; CDR3nt: TGTGCCATCAGTGGGGACAGTCTCTATGGCTACACCTTC
j_gene: TRBJ1-6; v_gene: TRBV7-2; abundance: many; d_gene: TRBD1; CDR3aa: CASSRTGTANSPLHF; CDR3nt: TGTGCCAGCAGTCGAACCGGGACAGCTAATTCACCCCTCCACTTT
j_gene: TRBJ1-2; v_gene: TRBV6-2/TRBV6-3; abundance: many; d_gene: TRBD1; CDR3aa: CASRLPSTGGEDYGYTF; CDR3nt: TGTGCCAGCAGACTCCCGTCCACAGGGGGCGAAGACTATGGCTACACCTTC
j_gene: TRBJ2-3; v_gene: TRBV7-2; abundance: many; d_gene: -; CDR3aa: CASSLGHSTDTQYF; CDR3nt: TGTGCCAGCAGCTTGGGTCATAGCACAGATACGCAGTATTTT
j_gene: TRBJ2-3; v_gene: TRBV12-3/TRBV12-4; abundance: few; d_gene: -; CDR3aa: CASSFGLGADTQYF; CDR3nt: TGTGCCAGCAGTTTCGGGTTGGGGGCAGATACGCAGTATTTT
j_gene: TRBJ2-5; v_gene: TRBV15; abundance: -; d_gene: TRBD2; CDR3aa: CATSGWTSGGAGHETQYF; CDR3nt: TGTGCCACCAGCGGTTGGACTAGCGGGGGCGCCGGCCACGAGACCCAGTACTTC
j_gene: TRBJ2-2; v_gene: TRBV29-1; abundance: -; d_gene: -; CDR3aa: CSVGGLPGQLNTGELFF; CDR3nt: TGCAGCGTTGGAGGCCTTCCTGGACAGTTGAACACCGGGGAGCTGTTTTTT
j_gene: TRBJ2-7; v_gene: TRBV5-5; abundance: -; d_gene: TRBD2; CDR3aa: CASRYNLAGIYEQYF; CDR3nt: TGTGCCAGCAGGTATAACCTAGCGGGCATCTACGAGCAGTACTTC
j_gene: TRBJ2-1; v_gene: TRBV6-6; abundance: few; d_gene: TRBD1; CDR3aa: CASSYSGQANEQFF; CDR3nt: TGTGCCAGCAGTTACTCGGGACAGGCCAATGAGCAGTTCTTC
j_gene: TRBJ1-5; v_gene: TRBV6-1; abundance: few; d_gene: -; CDR3aa: CASSFPSAGSDQPQHF; CDR3nt: TGTGCCAGCAGCTTCCCTTCCGCTGGAAGTGATCAGCCCCAGCATTTT
j_gene: TRBJ1-2; v_gene: TRBV4-3; abundance: many; d_gene: TRBD1; CDR3aa: CASSQETGNYGYTF; CDR3nt: TGCGCCAGCAGCCAAGAGACAGGGAACTATGGCTACACCTTC
j_gene: TRBJ1-3; v_gene: TRBV7-6; abundance: many; d_gene: -; CDR3aa: CASSSTTGNTIYF; CDR3nt: TGTGCCAGCAGCTCGACAACTGGAAACACCATATATTTT
j_gene: TRBJ2-3; v_gene: TRBV19; abundance: -; d_gene: TRBD2; CDR3aa: CASGRRGAQASTDTQYF; CDR3nt: TGTGCCAGCGGGCGGCGGGGGGCCCAGGCTAGCACAGATACGCAGTATTTT
j_gene: TRBJ2-7; v_gene: TRBV10-2; abundance: few; d_gene: -; CDR3aa: CASADNTVSYEQYF; CDR3nt: TGCGCCAGCGCCGACAATACAGTGTCCTACGAGCAGTACTTC
j_gene: TRBJ2-1; v_gene: TRBV7-9; abundance: -; d_gene: TRBD1; CDR3aa: CASSSGTVDEQFF; CDR3nt: TGTGCCAGCAGCTCCGGGACAGTCGATGAGCAGTTCTTC
j_gene: TRBJ2-3; v_gene: TRBV14; abundance: few; d_gene: -; CDR3aa: CASSQDPGPRTDTQYF; CDR3nt: TGTGCCAGCAGCCAAGACCCCGGGCCCCGCACAGATACGCAGTATTTT